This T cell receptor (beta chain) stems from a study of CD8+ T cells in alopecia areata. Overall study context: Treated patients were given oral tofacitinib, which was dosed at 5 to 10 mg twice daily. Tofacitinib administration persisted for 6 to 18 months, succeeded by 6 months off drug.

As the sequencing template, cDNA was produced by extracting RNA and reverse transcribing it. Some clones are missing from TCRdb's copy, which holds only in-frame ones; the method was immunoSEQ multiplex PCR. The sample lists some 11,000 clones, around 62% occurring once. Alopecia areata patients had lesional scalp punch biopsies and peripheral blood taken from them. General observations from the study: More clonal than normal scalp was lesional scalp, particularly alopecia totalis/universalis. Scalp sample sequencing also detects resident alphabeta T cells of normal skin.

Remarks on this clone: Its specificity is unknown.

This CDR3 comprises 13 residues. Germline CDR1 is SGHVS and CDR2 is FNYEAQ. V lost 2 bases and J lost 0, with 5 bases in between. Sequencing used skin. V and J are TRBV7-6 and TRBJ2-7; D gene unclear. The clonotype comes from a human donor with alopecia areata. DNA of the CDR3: TGTGCCAGCAGCTTACCAGGCTCCTACGAGCAGTACTTC. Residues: CASSLPGSYEQYF.